This T cell receptor beta chain was identified in a study of shared clonotypes between healthy human individuals. Overall study results and limits: Sorted-subset sequencing was shown by rarefaction to be incomplete despite large depth. Among donors, sharing of clonotypes was expected to be affected by sequencing depth. Naive subsets usually exceeded memory subsets in estimated richness.

On this clone itself: Its cognate antigen is unknown.

Trimming took 0 bases from V and 5 from J, leaving 8 bases between them. From germline, CDR1 is SGHTS and CDR2 YDEGEE. This CDR3 has 13 residues. The method was immunoSEQ multiplex PCR; TCRdb's version includes in-frame clones alone and lacks a portion of them. The profile shows under 1,100,000 clones, more than 75% of them singletons. The rearrangement uses TRBV5-8 and TRBJ2-5; D is unclear. The origin of this receptor is a man between 18 and 35 years old in good health. Some clones in this sample may be carry-over from other donors' samples. The sequenced sample consisted of memory CD4+ T cells from PBMCs. Subset specified: CD45RA-negative fraction. The CDR3 is CASSLVGRETQYF. The CDR3 region has the DNA TGTGCCAGCAGCTTGGTGGGCAGGGAGACCCAGTACTTC.